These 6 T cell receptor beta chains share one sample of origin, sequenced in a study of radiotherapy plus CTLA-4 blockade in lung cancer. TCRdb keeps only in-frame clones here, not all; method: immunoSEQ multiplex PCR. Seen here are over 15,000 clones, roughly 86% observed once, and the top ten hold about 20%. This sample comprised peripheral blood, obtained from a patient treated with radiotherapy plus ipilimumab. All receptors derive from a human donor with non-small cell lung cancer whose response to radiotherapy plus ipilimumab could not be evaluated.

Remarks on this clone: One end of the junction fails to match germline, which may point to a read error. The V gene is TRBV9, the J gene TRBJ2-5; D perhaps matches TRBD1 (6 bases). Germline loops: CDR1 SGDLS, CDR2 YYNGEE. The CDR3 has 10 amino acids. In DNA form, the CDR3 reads TGTGCCAGCGGGGGCCAGGTCAAGAACTTC. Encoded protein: CASGGQVKNF.

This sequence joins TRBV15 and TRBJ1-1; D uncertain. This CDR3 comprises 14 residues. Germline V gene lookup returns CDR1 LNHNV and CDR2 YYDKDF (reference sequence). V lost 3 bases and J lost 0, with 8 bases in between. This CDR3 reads CATSREQMNTEAFF. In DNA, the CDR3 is TGTGCCACCAGCAGGGAACAGATGAACACTGAAGCTTTCTTT.

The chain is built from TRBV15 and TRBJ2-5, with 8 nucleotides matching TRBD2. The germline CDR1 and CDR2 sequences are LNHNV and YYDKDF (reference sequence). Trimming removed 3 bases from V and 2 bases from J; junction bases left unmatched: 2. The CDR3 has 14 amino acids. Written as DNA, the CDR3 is TGTGCCACCAGCAGGGAGCGGGGGCAAGAGACCCAGTACTTC. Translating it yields CATSRERGQETQYF.

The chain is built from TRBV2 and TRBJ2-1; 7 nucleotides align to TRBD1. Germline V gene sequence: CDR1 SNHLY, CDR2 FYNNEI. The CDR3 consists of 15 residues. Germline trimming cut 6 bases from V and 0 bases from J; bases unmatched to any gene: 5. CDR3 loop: CASSPTGNSYNEQFF. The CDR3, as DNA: TGTGCCAGCAGCCCGACAGGGAACTCCTACAATGAGCAGTTCTTC. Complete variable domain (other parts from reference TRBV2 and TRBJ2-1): EPEVTQTPSHQVTQMGQEVILRCVPISNHLYFYWYRQILGQKVEFLVSFYNNEISEKSEIFDDQFSVERPDGSNFTLKIRSTKLEDSAMYFCASSPTGNSYNEQFFGPGTRLTVL.

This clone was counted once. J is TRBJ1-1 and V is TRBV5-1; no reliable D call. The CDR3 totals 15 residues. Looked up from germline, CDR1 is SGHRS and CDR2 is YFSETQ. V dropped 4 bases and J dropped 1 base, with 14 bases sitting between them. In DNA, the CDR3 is TGCGCCAGCAGCAACACAGCAAGCCGGAACACTGAAGCTTTCTTT. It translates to CASSNTASRNTEAFF.

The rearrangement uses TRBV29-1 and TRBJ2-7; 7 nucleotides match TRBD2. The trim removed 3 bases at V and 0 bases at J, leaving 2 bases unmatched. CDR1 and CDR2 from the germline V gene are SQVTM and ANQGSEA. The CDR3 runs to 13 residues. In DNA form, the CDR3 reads TGCAGCGTTGAGTGGGAGGGCTCCTACGAGCAGTACTTC. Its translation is CSVEWEGSYEQYF.